This TCR beta chain was recorded in a study of blood T cell repertoires in COVID-19. Study information: From the United States, Italy and Spain came samples of acute and convalescent COVID-19. The cDNA or gDNA used as material had been derived from T cells, B-cell-depleted T cells, or PBMCs.

The germline V and J ends were trimmed by 2 bases and 0 bases, with 11 bases remaining between them. This CDR3 spans 16 amino acids. The germline gives CDR1 LNHDA, CDR2 SQIVND (reference sequence). Researchers sorted participants into cohorts using their self-reported clinical history. Authors' analysis steps: Counts of nucleated cells, estimated from reference gene primer amplification, were obtained. TCRdb's copy holds only in-frame clones and misses some; the assay was immunoSEQ multiplex PCR. The V and J calls and clone size come from that table; D and trimming were worked out from the DNA. The sample shows 250,000 to 300,000 clones, 80% to 90% of them seen only once.

J is TRBJ1-3 and V is TRBV19; tentatively, D is TRBD1 (5 bases). Sequencing used PBMCs or T cells enriched from blood (not recorded which). The clonotype originates from a young man with acute COVID-19. This CDR3 reads CASSIRGADSGNTIYF. The CDR3 bases are TGTGCCAGTAGTATAAGGGGCGCCGACTCTGGAAACACCATATATTTT.